A selection of T cell receptor beta chains follows, all from one sample in a study of CD8 T cells in Susac syndrome. TCRdb called the immunoSEQ multiplex PCR reads again in MiXCR, with one record for every CDR3 protein. The profile shows about 140,000 distinct CDR3 sequences, approximately 95% of them singletons. The specimen was CD4+ T cells from PBMCs. The receptors here all came from a human donor with Susac syndrome. CDR3s include the opening cysteine and the closing phenylalanine or tryptophan. Fields, in order: V gene, clone size, J gene, D gene, CDR3 protein, CDR3 DNA. D genes are given only for firm matches. Rows may omit the clone size; those that give it use once, few, many or a size class.

v_gene: TRBV7-9
abundance: NA
j_gene: TRBJ2-5
d_gene: NA
CDR3aa: CASSLGLKETQYF
CDR3nt: TGTGCCAGCAGCTTGGGACTCAAAGAGACCCAGTACTTC

v_gene: TRBV20-1
abundance: NA
j_gene: TRBJ2-3
d_gene: TRBD2
CDR3aa: CSALSGTSGADTQYF
CDR3nt: TGCAGTGCCCTGTCCGGGACTAGCGGGGCAGATACGCAGTATTTT

v_gene: TRBV3-1
abundance: NA
j_gene: TRBJ2-2
d_gene: TRBD2
CDR3aa: CASSQPSGLPGELFF
CDR3nt: TGTGCCAGCAGCCAACCTAGCGGGTTGCCCGGGGAGCTGTTTTTT

v_gene: TRBV30
abundance: once
j_gene: TRBJ1-2
d_gene: NA
CDR3aa: CAWNGGYGYTF
CDR3nt: TGTGCCTGGAATGGGGGCTATGGCTACACCTTC

v_gene: TRBV5-1
abundance: NA
j_gene: TRBJ2-3
d_gene: TRBD2
CDR3aa: CASSLVSGGAETDTQYF
CDR3nt: TGCGCCAGCAGCTTGGTTAGCGGGGGGGCGGAAACAGATACGCAGTATTTT

v_gene: TRBV3-1
abundance: NA
j_gene: TRBJ2-6
d_gene: NA
CDR3aa: CASSQVGLAGANVLTF
CDR3nt: TGTGCCAGCAGCCAAGTGGGCTTAGCTGGGGCCAACGTCCTGACTTTC

v_gene: TRBV30
abundance: NA
j_gene: TRBJ1-4
d_gene: NA
CDR3aa: CAWSRGEGEKLFF
CDR3nt: TGTGCCTGGAGTCGGGGGGAAGGCGAAAAACTGTTTTTT

v_gene: TRBV20-1
abundance: NA
j_gene: TRBJ1-5
d_gene: NA
CDR3aa: CSARRGDQPQHF
CDR3nt: TGCAGTGCTAGAAGGGGGGATCAGCCCCAGCATTTT

v_gene: TRBV6-1
abundance: few
j_gene: TRBJ1-1
d_gene: NA
CDR3aa: CASRTYGGADDFF
CDR3nt: TGTGCCAGCAGGACCTACGGGGGGGCCGATGATTTCTTT

v_gene: TRBV19
abundance: NA
j_gene: TRBJ1-5
d_gene: NA
CDR3aa: CASHKVDGFNQPQHF
CDR3nt: TGTGCCAGCCACAAGGTGGACGGGTTTAATCAGCCCCAGCATTTT

v_gene: TRBV5-4
abundance: NA
j_gene: TRBJ2-5
d_gene: NA
CDR3aa: CASSLVGSAETQYF
CDR3nt: TGTGCCAGCAGCTTGGTCGGCTCTGCAGAGACCCAGTACTTC

v_gene: TRBV20-1
abundance: NA
j_gene: TRBJ1-1
d_gene: NA
CDR3aa: CSAPAGKIANTEAFF
CDR3nt: TGCAGTGCTCCCGCGGGGAAGATAGCGAACACTGAAGCTTTCTTT

v_gene: TRBV20-1
abundance: once
j_gene: TRBJ2-6
d_gene: NA
CDR3aa: CSARDGLGIGANVLTF
CDR3nt: TGCAGTGCTAGAGATGGGCTCGGGATAGGGGCCAACGTCCTGACTTTC

v_gene: TRBV18
abundance: NA
j_gene: TRBJ2-1
d_gene: NA
CDR3aa: CASSQGGDEQFF
CDR3nt: TGTGCCAGCTCACAGGGAGGCGATGAGCAGTTCTTC

v_gene: TRBV29-1
abundance: NA
j_gene: TRBJ2-7
d_gene: NA
CDR3aa: CSALSIDYEQYF
CDR3nt: TGCAGCGCCCTTTCCATAGACTACGAGCAGTACTTC

v_gene: TRBV20-1
abundance: NA
j_gene: TRBJ2-3
d_gene: NA
CDR3aa: CSAAWGGPDTQYF
CDR3nt: TGCAGTGCTGCGTGGGGGGGCCCCGATACGCAGTATTTT

v_gene: TRBV29-1
abundance: NA
j_gene: TRBJ1-4
d_gene: NA
CDR3aa: CSVRQDEKLFF
CDR3nt: TGCAGCGTCCGACAGGATGAAAAACTGTTTTTT

v_gene: TRBV12-3/TRBV12-4
abundance: once
j_gene: TRBJ1-6
d_gene: TRBD1
CDR3aa: CASRDRSSYNSPLHF
CDR3nt: TGTGCCAGCAGGGACAGGAGCTCCTATAATTCACCCCTCCACTTT

v_gene: TRBV6-5
abundance: NA
j_gene: TRBJ1-1
d_gene: NA
CDR3aa: CASSYSGMAFF
CDR3nt: TGTGCCAGCAGTTACTCGGGAATGGCTTTCTTT

v_gene: TRBV7-9
abundance: few
j_gene: TRBJ2-5
d_gene: TRBD2
CDR3aa: CASSLAGGPGRETQYF
CDR3nt: TGTGCCAGCAGCCTAGCGGGAGGGCCCGGGCGCGAGACCCAGTACTTC

v_gene: TRBV7-9
abundance: NA
j_gene: TRBJ1-1
d_gene: NA
CDR3aa: CASSLGQGALQAFF
CDR3nt: TGTGCCAGCAGCTTAGGGCAGGGAGCCCTTCAAGCTTTCTTT

v_gene: TRBV12-3/TRBV12-4
abundance: NA
j_gene: TRBJ2-5
d_gene: NA
CDR3aa: CASSLGSGQRETQYF
CDR3nt: TGTGCCAGCAGTCTCGGATCTGGACAGCGAGAGACCCAGTACTTC

v_gene: TRBV18
abundance: NA
j_gene: TRBJ1-5
d_gene: NA
CDR3aa: CASSPRRDSNQPQHF
CDR3nt: TGTGCCAGCTCACCACGGAGGGATAGCAATCAGCCCCAGCATTTT

v_gene: TRBV29-1
abundance: NA
j_gene: TRBJ2-7
d_gene: NA
CDR3aa: CSVSRAYEQYF
CDR3nt: TGCAGCGTTTCCCGGGCCTACGAGCAGTACTTC

v_gene: TRBV12-3/TRBV12-4
abundance: NA
j_gene: TRBJ2-1
d_gene: TRBD2
CDR3aa: CASTGGGQKYNEQFF
CDR3nt: TGTGCCAGCACCGGGGGGGGACAAAAATACAATGAGCAGTTCTTC

v_gene: TRBV30
abundance: NA
j_gene: TRBJ2-3
d_gene: TRBD1
CDR3aa: CAWRDRGLSTDTQYF
CDR3nt: TGTGCCTGGAGAGACAGGGGGCTGAGCACAGATACGCAGTATTTT

v_gene: TRBV6-2/TRBV6-3
abundance: NA
j_gene: TRBJ2-7
d_gene: NA
CDR3aa: CASSTRAYEQYF
CDR3nt: TGTGCCAGCAGTACCAGGGCCTACGAGCAGTACTTC

v_gene: TRBV5-6
abundance: NA
j_gene: TRBJ2-3
d_gene: NA
CDR3aa: CASSLVAGGTDTQYF
CDR3nt: TGTGCCAGCAGCTTGGTTGCAGGGGGCACAGATACGCAGTATTTT

v_gene: TRBV7-2
abundance: NA
j_gene: TRBJ2-1
d_gene: TRBD2
CDR3aa: CASSFNLAGGYNEQFF
CDR3nt: TGTGCCAGCAGCTTTAATCTAGCGGGAGGGTACAATGAGCAGTTCTTC

v_gene: TRBV5-4
abundance: NA
j_gene: TRBJ2-4
d_gene: NA
CDR3aa: CASSPDSPLAKNIQYF
CDR3nt: TGTGCCAGCAGCCCGGACAGTCCCTTGGCCAAAAACATTCAGTACTTC

v_gene: TRBV25-1
abundance: NA
j_gene: TRBJ2-3
d_gene: TRBD1
CDR3aa: CASSEYQGAGDTQYF
CDR3nt: TGTGCCAGCAGTGAATATCAGGGGGCGGGAGATACGCAGTATTTT

v_gene: TRBV9
abundance: NA
j_gene: TRBJ2-7
d_gene: NA
CDR3aa: CASSKRRAGGEQYF
CDR3nt: TGTGCCAGCAGTAAACGGAGGGCCGGGGGCGAGCAGTACTTC

v_gene: TRBV7-2
abundance: once
j_gene: TRBJ2-5
d_gene: TRBD2
CDR3aa: CASSSASGGGQETQYF
CDR3nt: TGTGCCAGCAGCTCGGCCTCCGGGGGGGGTCAAGAGACCCAGTACTTC

v_gene: TRBV14
abundance: NA
j_gene: TRBJ2-1
d_gene: TRBD2
CDR3aa: CASSQVRGGAGQFF
CDR3nt: TGTGCCAGCAGCCAGGTTCGCGGGGGGGCCGGTCAGTTCTTC

v_gene: TRBV5-8
abundance: NA
j_gene: TRBJ2-1
d_gene: NA
CDR3aa: CASSLEGDEQFF
CDR3nt: TGTGCCAGCAGCTTGGAAGGGGATGAGCAGTTCTTC

v_gene: TRBV3-1
abundance: NA
j_gene: TRBJ2-3
d_gene: TRBD1
CDR3aa: CASKTGTGGTDTQYF
CDR3nt: TGTGCCAGCAAAACCGGGACAGGGGGCACAGATACGCAGTATTTT

v_gene: TRBV4-1
abundance: NA
j_gene: TRBJ2-3
d_gene: NA
CDR3aa: CASSLGPISTDTQYF
CDR3nt: TGCGCCAGCAGCCTAGGACCTATTAGCACAGATACGCAGTATTTT

v_gene: TRBV30
abundance: NA
j_gene: TRBJ1-3
d_gene: NA
CDR3aa: CAWILGNTIYF
CDR3nt: TGTGCCTGGATCTTAGGAAACACCATATATTTT

v_gene: TRBV10-3
abundance: NA
j_gene: TRBJ2-5
d_gene: NA
CDR3aa: CAISERGRETQYF
CDR3nt: TGTGCCATCAGTGAGCGGGGGCGCGAGACCCAGTACTTC

v_gene: TRBV30
abundance: NA
j_gene: TRBJ1-2
d_gene: NA
CDR3aa: CAWTTDNYGYTF
CDR3nt: TGTGCCTGGACTACGGATAACTATGGCTACACCTTC

v_gene: TRBV10-3
abundance: NA
j_gene: TRBJ1-2
d_gene: NA
CDR3aa: CAISEAYNYGYTF
CDR3nt: TGTGCCATCAGTGAGGCTTACAACTATGGCTACACCTTC

v_gene: TRBV9
abundance: NA
j_gene: TRBJ1-1
d_gene: NA
CDR3aa: CASSVGPGSTEAFF
CDR3nt: TGTGCCAGCAGCGTAGGGCCCGGGAGCACTGAAGCTTTCTTT

v_gene: TRBV4-1
abundance: once
j_gene: TRBJ2-7
d_gene: NA
CDR3aa: CASSQVSVGGGYEQYF
CDR3nt: TGCGCCAGCAGCCAAGTCAGTGTGGGGGGCGGTTACGAGCAGTACTTC

v_gene: TRBV18
abundance: NA
j_gene: TRBJ2-3
d_gene: TRBD2
CDR3aa: CASVGTSGSVDTQYF
CDR3nt: TGTGCCAGCGTCGGGACTAGCGGGAGTGTAGATACGCAGTATTTT

v_gene: TRBV29-1
abundance: NA
j_gene: TRBJ2-7
d_gene: NA
CDR3aa: CSVGDTYEQYF
CDR3nt: TGCAGCGTTGGGGACACCTACGAGCAGTACTTC

v_gene: TRBV28
abundance: NA
j_gene: TRBJ1-5
d_gene: NA
CDR3aa: CASSEGGPRNQPQHF
CDR3nt: TGTGCCAGCAGCGAGGGGGGACCTCGCAATCAGCCCCAGCATTTT

v_gene: TRBV7-8
abundance: NA
j_gene: TRBJ2-1
d_gene: NA
CDR3aa: CASSIRGQLYNEQFF
CDR3nt: TGTGCCAGCAGCATTCGCGGACAACTCTACAATGAGCAGTTCTTC

v_gene: TRBV20-1
abundance: NA
j_gene: TRBJ2-7
d_gene: NA
CDR3aa: CSAVRGLDEQYF
CDR3nt: TGCAGTGCTGTTAGAGGGTTAGACGAGCAGTACTTC